This T cell receptor (beta chain) emerged from a study of long-term antiretroviral therapy in people with HIV. The CDR3 is 15 residues long. With V trimmed by 9 bases and J by 2 bases, 10 bases remained unmatched. Survey-level resolution applied to immunoSEQ assay v3.0. Data came from immunoSEQ multiplex PCR; TCRdb stores just in-frame clones and leaves some out. The table shows some 12,000 clones, with roughly 87% occurring only once. The chain combines TRBV6-7 with TRBJ2-3; 8 nucleotides match TRBD1. TRBV6-7 is placed among ORFs of uncertain function. Sequenced here: unsorted PBMCs, sampled roughly 7.9 years after starting antiretroviral therapy. The source is a man aged 45-65 years with HIV. The CDR3 region has the DNA TGTGCCAGGGGTCCGGGACAGGCCCCCACAGATACGCAGTATTTT. It translates to CARGPGQAPTDTQYF.